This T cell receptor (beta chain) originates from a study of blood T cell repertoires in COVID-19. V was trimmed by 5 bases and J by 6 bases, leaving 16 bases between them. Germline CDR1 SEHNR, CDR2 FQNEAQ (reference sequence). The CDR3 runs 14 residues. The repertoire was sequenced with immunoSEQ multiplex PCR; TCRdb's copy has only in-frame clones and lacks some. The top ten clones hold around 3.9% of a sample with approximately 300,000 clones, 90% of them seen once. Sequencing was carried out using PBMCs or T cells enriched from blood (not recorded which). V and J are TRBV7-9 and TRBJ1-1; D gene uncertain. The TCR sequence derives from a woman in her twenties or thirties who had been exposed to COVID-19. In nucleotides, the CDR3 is TGTGCCAGCAGCCCGTCGAGAGGGAGCCCTGAAGCTTTCTTT. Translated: CASSPSRGSPEAFF.